Below, one TCR beta chain is given with its context. This CDR3 contains 14 residues. Germline values: CDR1 KGHSH, CDR2 LQKENI. V lost 3 bases to trimming and J lost 3 bases, with 11 bases between them. The data were taken from a study of T cells after yellow fever vaccination. From the 5' RACE reads, TCRdb called clonotypes with MiXCR, one entry per CDR3 protein. The sample yields some 300,000 distinct CDR3 sequences, 3.6% seen once. This receptor was taken from a man in his late teens or twenties who received the YFV17D yellow fever vaccine. This chain joins TRBV18 and TRBJ1-2; no definite D call. Source: PBMCs, taken on the day of the yellow fever booster vaccination. CDR3 in DNA: TGTGCCAGCTCACCCACGCTCGGGGACTATGGCTACACCTTC. Protein sequence: CASSPTLGDYGYTF.